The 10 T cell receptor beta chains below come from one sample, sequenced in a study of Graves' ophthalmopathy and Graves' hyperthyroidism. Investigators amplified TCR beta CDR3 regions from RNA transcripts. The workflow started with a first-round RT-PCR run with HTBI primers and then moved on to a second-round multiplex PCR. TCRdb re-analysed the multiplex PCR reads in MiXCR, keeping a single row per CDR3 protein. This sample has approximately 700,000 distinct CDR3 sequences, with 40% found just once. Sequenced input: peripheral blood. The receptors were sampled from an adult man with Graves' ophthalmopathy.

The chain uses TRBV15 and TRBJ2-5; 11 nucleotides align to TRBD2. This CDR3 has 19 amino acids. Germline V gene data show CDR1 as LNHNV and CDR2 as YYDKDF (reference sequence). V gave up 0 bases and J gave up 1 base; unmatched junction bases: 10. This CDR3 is CATSRDKLAGGFRQETQYF. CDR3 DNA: TGTGCCACCAGCAGAGATAAGCTAGCGGGGGGATTCCGCCAAGAGACCCAGTACTTC.

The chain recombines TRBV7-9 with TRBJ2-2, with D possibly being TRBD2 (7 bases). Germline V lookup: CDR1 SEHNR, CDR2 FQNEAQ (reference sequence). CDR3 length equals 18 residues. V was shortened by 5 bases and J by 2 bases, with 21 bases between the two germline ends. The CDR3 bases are TGTGCCAGCAGCCCAAGGGGGGGGTCATTAACTAACACCGGGGAGCTGTTTTTT. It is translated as CASSPRGGSLTNTGELFF.

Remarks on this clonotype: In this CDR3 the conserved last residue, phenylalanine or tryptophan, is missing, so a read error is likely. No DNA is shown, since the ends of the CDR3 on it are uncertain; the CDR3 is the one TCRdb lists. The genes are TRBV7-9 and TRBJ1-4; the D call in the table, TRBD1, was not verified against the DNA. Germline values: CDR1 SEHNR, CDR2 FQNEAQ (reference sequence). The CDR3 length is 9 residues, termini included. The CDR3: CASSLRYRG.

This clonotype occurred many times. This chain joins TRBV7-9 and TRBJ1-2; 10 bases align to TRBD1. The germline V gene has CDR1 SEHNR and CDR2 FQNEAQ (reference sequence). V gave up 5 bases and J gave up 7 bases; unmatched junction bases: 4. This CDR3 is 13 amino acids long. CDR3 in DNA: TGTGCCAGCAGCAAGACAGGGGGCGGTGGCTACACCTTC. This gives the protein CASSKTGGGGYTF.

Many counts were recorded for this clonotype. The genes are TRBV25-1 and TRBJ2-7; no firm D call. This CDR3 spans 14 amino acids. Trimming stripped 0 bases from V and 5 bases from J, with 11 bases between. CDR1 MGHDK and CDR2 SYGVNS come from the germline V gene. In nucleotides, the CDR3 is TGTGCCAGCAGTGAATATATATTGGGTCACGAGCAGTACTTC. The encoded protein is CASSEYILGHEQYF.

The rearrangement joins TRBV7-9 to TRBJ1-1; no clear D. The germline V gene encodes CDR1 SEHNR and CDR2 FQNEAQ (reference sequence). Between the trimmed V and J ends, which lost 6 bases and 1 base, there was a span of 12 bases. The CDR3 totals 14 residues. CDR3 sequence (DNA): TGTGCCAGCAGGGAGGGTAGCGGGAACACTGAAGCTTTCTTT. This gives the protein CASREGSGNTEAFF.

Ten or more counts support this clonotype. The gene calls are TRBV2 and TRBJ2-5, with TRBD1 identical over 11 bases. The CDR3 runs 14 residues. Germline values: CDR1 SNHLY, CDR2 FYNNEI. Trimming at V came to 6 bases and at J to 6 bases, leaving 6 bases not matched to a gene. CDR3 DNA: TGTGCCAGCAGCAAGGACAGGGGGCAGCAGACCCAGTACTTC. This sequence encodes CASSKDRGQQTQYF.

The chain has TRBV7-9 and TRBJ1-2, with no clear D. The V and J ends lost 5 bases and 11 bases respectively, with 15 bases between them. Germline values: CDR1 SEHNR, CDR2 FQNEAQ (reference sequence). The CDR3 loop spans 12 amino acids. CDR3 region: CASSREQGRYTF. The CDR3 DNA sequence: TGTGCCAGCAGCCGGGAACAAGGCCGTTACACCTTC.

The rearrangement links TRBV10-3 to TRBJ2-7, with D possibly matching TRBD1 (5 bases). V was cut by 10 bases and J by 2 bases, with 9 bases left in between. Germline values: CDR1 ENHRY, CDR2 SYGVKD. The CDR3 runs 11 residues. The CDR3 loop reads CASRQPYEQYF. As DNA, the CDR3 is TGTGCCAGCCGACAGCCCTACGAGCAGTACTTC.

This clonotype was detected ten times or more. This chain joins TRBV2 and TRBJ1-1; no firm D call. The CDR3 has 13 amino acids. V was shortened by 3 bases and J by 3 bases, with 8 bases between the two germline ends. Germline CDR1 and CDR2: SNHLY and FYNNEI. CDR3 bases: TGTGCCAGCAGTGACAGGTCTGACACTGAAGCTTTCTTT. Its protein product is CASSDRSDTEAFF.